Listed below are T cell receptor beta chains from one sample, sequenced in a study of patients and donors after allogeneic stem cell transplantation. TCRdb fed the RT-PCR reads into MiXCR, producing one record per CDR3 protein. This sample has about 230,000 distinct CDR3 sequences, with over 12% found just once. Sequencing input: blood, either unsorted or a sorted T cell fraction (not recorded which). Receptor source: a human donor who was either an allogeneic HSCT recipient or a stem cell or donor lymphocyte infusion donor (not recorded which). It is not recorded whose cells these are; they may come from a transplant donor. CDR3s include the opening cysteine and the closing phenylalanine or tryptophan.

TRBJ2-5 | 15 | TRBV2 | CASSENTGMWETQYF
TRBJ2-2 | 16 | TRBV19 | CASTPRGTGGPGELFF
TRBJ2-1 | 19 | TRBV7-8 | CASSLSLRKLAGGRNEQFF
TRBJ2-3 | 12 | TRBV12-3/TRBV12-4 | CASSPAAGWQYF
TRBJ2-2 | 13 | TRBV29-1 | CSGGQGRNGELFF
TRBJ2-2 | 14 | TRBV19 | CASSANADTGELFF
TRBJ1-6 | 13 | TRBV7-8 | CASSFGQGGPLHF
TRBJ1-6 | 16 | TRBV30 | CAWSTGQGAYNSPLHF
TRBJ2-2 | 16 | TRBV5-5 | CASSFSGARNTGELFF
TRBJ2-7 | 15 | TRBV15 | CATSRGGQGAREQYF
TRBJ2-5 | 13 | TRBV12-3/TRBV12-4 | CASRASLAETQYF
TRBJ2-5 | 16 | TRBV6-2/TRBV6-3 | CASSYVTGTGTETQYF
TRBJ2-5 | 14 | TRBV7-2 | CASSLGGGGETQYF
TRBJ2-3 | 14 | TRBV19 | CASSRGAHTDTQYF
TRBJ1-2 | 18 | TRBV15 | CATSRPIGVGDRIYGYTF
TRBJ1-6 | 15 | TRBV20-1 | CSAKTGTDYNSPLHF
TRBJ2-5 | 11 | TRBV3-1 | CASSQGWAQYF
TRBJ1-6 | 15 | TRBV4-1 | CASSQVGGELSPLHF
TRBJ1-2 | 12 | TRBV2 | CARRPVRGGYTF
TRBJ1-2 | 18 | TRBV20-1 | CSAPPLSFGGEFNYGYTF
TRBJ2-3 | 17 | TRBV4-2 | CASSLTAGQGGTDTQYF
TRBJ1-3 | 17 | TRBV15 | CATSRDLGTDSGNTIYF
TRBJ1-5 | 14 | TRBV29-1 | CSVALLEGNQPQHF
TRBJ2-7 | 14 | TRBV20-1 | CSAARGRFLDEQYF
TRBJ2-7 | 14 | TRBV19 | CASSILHEGYEQYF
TRBJ1-1 | 14 | TRBV6-2/TRBV6-3 | CASRDDRGTTEAFF
TRBJ1-2 | 13 | TRBV9 | CASSVDGTYGYTF
TRBJ2-2 | 12 | TRBV30 | CAWSVRPGELFF
TRBJ2-5 | 14 | TRBV29-1 | CSVEGLHTKETQYF
TRBJ2-3 | 16 | TRBV20-1 | CSAGGRLAGITDTQYF
TRBJ2-1 | 15 | TRBV12-3/TRBV12-4 | CASSPTRFGSTEQFF
TRBJ1-2 | 16 | TRBV5-1 | CASSFRPGQSYYGYTF
TRBJ2-7 | 14 | TRBV19 | CASSLTPTSYEQYF
TRBJ2-3 | 17 | TRBV28 | CASRDWPLKSGTDTQYF
TRBJ2-1 | 14 | TRBV7-3 | CASSLDRGGGEQFF
TRBJ2-5 | 15 | TRBV9 | CASSVAVSTQETQYF
TRBJ2-7 | 12 | TRBV20-1 | CSAPDLAYEQYF
TRBJ2-1 | 16 | TRBV7-9 | CASSLSQLAGGSEQFF
TRBJ1-3 | 16 | TRBV5-1 | CASSTTGLSSGNTIYF
TRBJ1-2 | 13 | TRBV3-1 | CASSQEKRNGYTF